This entry lists 19 T cell receptor beta chains sequenced from one sample in a study of multiple sclerosis patients with progressive multifocal leukoencephalopathy. Assay used: immunoSEQ multiplex PCR; TCRdb lists only in-frame clones, some missing. The data contain roughly 29,000 clones, 90% of them singletons. Time point in this sample: 12 to 13 months of natalizumab therapy. The specimen was PBMCs, collected from a patient treated with natalizumab. These receptors all come from a human donor with multiple sclerosis.

This clone was observed a single time. The chain employs TRBV6-5 and TRBJ1-1, with 7 bases aligning to TRBD1. This CDR3 has 13 amino acids. The trim removed 6 bases at V and 3 bases at J, leaving 4 bases unmatched. Germline loops: CDR1 MNHEY, CDR2 SVGAGI. The CDR3 DNA reads TGTGCCAGCAGCAGGGGGAGGGACACTGAAGCTTTCTTT. It codes for CASSRGRDTEAFF.

The chain has TRBV5-6 and TRBJ1-2; 7 nucleotides agree with TRBD1. The ends lost 2 bases at V and 10 bases at J; junction bases unmatched: 8. The length of the CDR3 is 13 residues. Per the germline V gene, CDR1 is SGHDT and CDR2 is YYEEEE. The CDR3 spells CASSFGTEGAYTF. The CDR3 DNA follows: TGTGCCAGCAGCTTCGGGACAGAGGGTGCCTACACCTTC.

This clone was observed once. An end of the junction does not agree with germline; a read error may underlie this. This sequence joins TRBV10-1 and TRBJ2-3, with D tentatively TRBD1 or TRBD2 (6 bases each). Germline V gives CDR1 WNHNN, CDR2 SYGVQD (reference sequence). The CDR3 contains 14 residues. The CDR3 nucleotides are TGCGCCAGCAATGAGGGGGGCGAGCCAGATACGCAGTATTTT. Its translation: CASNEGGEPDTQYF.

V gene TRBV6-5 combines with J gene TRBJ1-2, with D unclear. The CDR3 length is 13 residues. V was clipped by 2 bases and J by 7 bases, with 11 bases between them. CDR1 and CDR2 from the germline V gene are MNHEY and SVGAGI. For the CDR3, the DNA is TGTGCCAGCAGTTACCGACGCGTGGGTGGCTACACCTTC. This sequence encodes CASSYRRVGGYTF.

The CDR3 reads CASSLGQGLGYTF. Written as DNA, the CDR3 is TGTGCCAGCAGTTTAGGGCAGGGACTCGGCTACACCTTC. This rearrangement joins TRBV28 to TRBJ1-2, with D perhaps TRBD1 (5 bases). The germline V gene has CDR1 MDHEN and CDR2 SYDVKM. V was clipped by 2 bases and J by 8 bases, with 12 bases between them. The CDR3 sequence is 13 residues long.

The chain employs TRBV4-1 and TRBJ2-3, with a tentative D call TRBD2 (5 bases). This CDR3 is 17 amino acids long. Germline V gives CDR1 MGHRA, CDR2 YSYEKL. V lost 4 bases and J 6 bases, leaving 23 bases between the germline ends. The CDR3 bases are TGCGCCAGCAGCCGATATCCGAACCGGGGAGATTCGGATACGCAGTATTTT. It translates to CASSRYPNRGDSDTQYF.

The chain carries TRBV7-9 and TRBJ1-1, with D possibly matching TRBD1 (5 bases). V lost 4 bases to trimming and J lost 0 bases, with 12 bases between them. Germline CDR1 is SEHNR and CDR2 is FQNEAQ (reference sequence). The length of the CDR3 is 15 residues. CDR3 nucleotides: TGTGCCAGCAGCTGGGGCCCGGAGATGAACACTGAAGCTTTCTTT. This gives the protein CASSWGPEMNTEAFF.

The chain recombines TRBV28 with TRBJ1-6, with TRBD1 matching 8 bases. The CDR3 sequence is 16 residues long. CDR1 and CDR2 from the germline V gene are MDHEN and SYDVKM. With 5 bases clipped from V and 7 bases from J, the junction kept 10 bases outside the gene matches. CDR3 residues: CASSPLGQDANSPLHF. The DNA for the CDR3 is TGTGCCAGCAGTCCCTTGGGACAGGACGCGAATTCACCCCTCCACTTT.

J is TRBJ1-2 and V is TRBV4-1, with no clear D. Germline CDR1 and CDR2: MGHRA and YSYEKL. The CDR3 is made up of 16 amino acids. V dropped 3 bases and J dropped 0 bases, with 14 bases sitting between them. The CDR3 protein is CASSQVGTASNYGYTF. The CDR3 nucleotides read TGCGCCAGCAGCCAGGTGGGAACGGCTTCTAACTATGGCTACACCTTC.

V is TRBV18 and J is TRBJ2-7, with no clear D. V lost 6 bases and J 4 bases, leaving 7 bases between the germline ends. This CDR3 contains 11 residues. Germline values: CDR1 KGHSH, CDR2 LQKENI. The CDR3 loop is CASSDDYEQYF. In DNA, the CDR3 is TGTGCCAGCTCGGACGATTACGAGCAGTACTTC.

The table lists this clone with a count of one. The CDR3 region is CASKRRGEGLTGELFF. The CDR3, as DNA: TGTGCCAGCAAACGACGGGGGGAGGGTTTGACCGGGGAGCTGTTTTTT. This chain joins TRBV2 and TRBJ2-2; 7 bases match TRBD2. Germline CDR1 SNHLY, CDR2 FYNNEI. Trimming removed 7 bases from V and 5 bases from J; junction bases left unmatched: 13. The CDR3 extends over 16 amino acids.

The V call is TRBV10-2, the J call TRBJ2-7, with TRBD2 identical over 7 bases. This CDR3 region has 16 residues. The germline V gene has CDR1 WSHSY and CDR2 SAAADI. V shed 6 bases, J shed 1 base, and the junction held 12 bases outside the gene matches. DNA of the CDR3: TGCGCCAGCAGGAGGGGAGGGACGGGAGTGTCCTACGAGCAGTACTTC. It yields the protein CASRRGGTGVSYEQYF.

This clone has just one count. The chain combines TRBV28 with TRBJ1-1, with 8 nucleotides matching TRBD1. CDR3 length: 15 residues. J lost 1 base, V lost 2 bases, and 3 bases had no gene match. Germline CDR1 reads MDHEN; CDR2 reads SYDVKM. CDR3: CASSLEDRANTEAFF. CDR3 in DNA: TGTGCCAGCAGTTTAGAGGACAGGGCGAACACTGAAGCTTTCTTT.

This clone was picked up a small number of times. The chain recombines TRBV4-2 with TRBJ2-7; 10 positions agree with TRBD1. Germline V gives CDR1 LGHNA, CDR2 YNFKEQ. This CDR3 spans 16 amino acids. The ends lost 0 bases at V and 1 base at J; junction bases unmatched: 3. In nucleotides, the CDR3 is TGTGCCAGCAGCCAAGAGGAGGGACAGGGGTCCTACGAGCAGTACTTC. Protein: CASSQEEGQGSYEQYF.

This sequence joins TRBV5-1 and TRBJ1-3; D ambiguous. Trimming left V 0 bases short and J 4 bases short, with 5 bases between. Germline V gene lookup returns CDR1 SGHRS and CDR2 YFSETQ. The CDR3 runs to 13 residues. The CDR3, as DNA: TGCGCCAGCAGCTTGGGAACGGGAAACACCATATATTTT. Its translation: CASSLGTGNTIYF.

The V and J genes are TRBV7-8 and TRBJ1-1; TRBD1 matches at 7 bases. Trimming at V came to 6 bases and at J to 5 bases, leaving 9 bases not matched to a gene. The CDR3 is made up of 14 amino acids. CDR1 is SGHVS and CDR2 is FQNEAQ in the germline V gene. The DNA of the CDR3 is TGTGCCAGCAGATCGGGACAGCGGGGAACTGAAGCTTTCTTT. Protein: CASRSGQRGTEAFF.

The CDR3 reads CASSLFSGGHQQETQYF. The CDR3 nucleotides read TGCGCCAGCAGCCTGTTTTCCGGGGGACACCAACAAGAGACCCAGTACTTC. The chain is built from TRBV5-1 and TRBJ2-5; D may correspond to TRBD1 or TRBD2 (6 bases each). This CDR3 has 17 amino acids. Trimming took off 4 bases at V and 2 bases at J, with 21 bases between the two ends. CDR1 SGHRS and CDR2 YFSETQ come from the germline V gene.

This clone was seen only once. The J gene is TRBJ2-3, the V gene TRBV2, with a possible D match to TRBD2 (6 bases). Germline V gene sequence: CDR1 SNHLY, CDR2 FYNNEI. The CDR3 length is 15 residues. V lost 6 bases and J lost 6, with 19 bases in between. The CDR3 reads CASRGGGTIADTQYF. In nucleotides, the CDR3 is TGTGCCAGCAGGGGGGGTGGGACGATTGCCGATACGCAGTATTTT.

The chain couples TRBV27 to TRBJ2-7; D is unresolved. The length of the CDR3 is 16 residues. The V and J ends lost 5 bases and 0 bases respectively, with 17 bases between them. Germline CDR1 and CDR2: MNHEY and SMNVEV (reference sequence). For the CDR3, the DNA is TGTGCCAGCAGTCAAAGGACCGCATACCTCTCCTACGAGCAGTACTTC. The encoded protein is CASSQRTAYLSYEQYF.